The entry that follows covers one TCR beta chain sequence. No antigen is known for it. This sample was taken from a study of CD8+ T cells in alopecia areata. Noted treatment: oral pan-JAK inhibitor, 5-10 mg twice daily. TCR sequencing used cDNA made by reverse transcription of extracted RNA. Method: immunoSEQ multiplex PCR; TCRdb's copy keeps in-frame clones and lacks some. The sample yields 150,000 to 200,000 clones, more than 55% seen once. Whole-study results and caveats: Lesional scalp exceeded normal scalp in clonality, especially in alopecia totalis/universalis. It was observed that many expanded lesional clones persisted in scalp and blood during tofacitinib.

The TCR comes from a human donor with alopecia areata. The input for sequencing was CD4+ T cells sorted from blood, taken at approximately week 50, from a patient treated with tofacitinib.

CDR3 sequence reads: CASGGSAGEKLFF. CDR3 nucleotides: TGTGCCAGCGGGGGCTCGGCGGGTGAAAAACTGTTTTTT. J is TRBJ1-4 and V is TRBV7-2; possible D gene TRBD1, 6 bases. V was cut by 8 bases and J by 7 bases, with 14 bases left in between. CDR1 and CDR2 from the germline V gene are SGHTA and FQGNSA. The CDR3 runs 13 residues.